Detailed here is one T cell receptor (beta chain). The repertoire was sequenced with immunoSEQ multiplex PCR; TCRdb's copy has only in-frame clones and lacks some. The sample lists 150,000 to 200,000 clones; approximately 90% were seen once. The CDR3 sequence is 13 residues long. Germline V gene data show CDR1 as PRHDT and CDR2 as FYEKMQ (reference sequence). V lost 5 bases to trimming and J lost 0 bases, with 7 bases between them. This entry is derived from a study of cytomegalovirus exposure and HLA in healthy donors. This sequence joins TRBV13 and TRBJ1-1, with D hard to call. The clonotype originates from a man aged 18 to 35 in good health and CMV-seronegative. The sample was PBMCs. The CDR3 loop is CASSLSVNTEAFF. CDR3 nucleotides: TGTGCCAGCAGCCTAAGCGTGAACACTGAAGCTTTCTTT. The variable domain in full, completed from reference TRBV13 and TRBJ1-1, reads AAGVIQSPRHLIKEKRETATLKCYPIPRHDTVYWYQQGPGQDPQFLISFYEKMQSDKGSIPDRFSAQQFSDYHSELNMSSLELGDSALYFCASSLSVNTEAFFGQGTRLTVV.